The next 13 T cell receptor beta chains were all read from a single sample in a study of patients and donors after allogeneic stem cell transplantation. In TCRdb, the RT-PCR reads were re-called with MiXCR into one record per CDR3 protein. The table records over 130,000 distinct CDR3 sequences, over 35% of them present only once. Material for sequencing was blood, either unsorted or a sorted T cell fraction (not recorded which). All receptors derive from a human donor who was either an allogeneic HSCT recipient or a stem cell or donor lymphocyte infusion donor (not recorded which). It is not recorded whose cells these are; they may come from a transplant donor.

This clonotype was seen only a few times. The chain employs TRBV10-3 and TRBJ1-1; 9 bases map to TRBD1. Germline CDR1 and CDR2: ENHRY and SYGVKD. CDR3 length: 14 amino acids. V shed 7 bases and J 5 bases; nucleotides not matched to a gene: 8. The DNA for the CDR3 is TGTGCCATCACCCCGGGACAGGGATTAACTGAAGCTTTCTTT. Translation gives CAITPGQGLTEAFF.

In its sample, this clonotype was seen a few times. This chain joins TRBV12-3 or TRBV12-4 and TRBJ1-3; D might be TRBD1 (6 bases). CDR3 length equals 12 residues. Trimming removed 3 bases from V and 14 bases from J, with 14 bases in between. CDR3 in amino acids: CASSFEGGAVYF. In DNA form, the CDR3 reads TGTGCCAGCAGTTTCGAGGGGGGCGCGGTATATTTT.

The chain uses TRBV9 and TRBJ2-3; D remains unclear. The CDR3 runs to 15 residues. The germline V gene has CDR1 SGDLS and CDR2 YYNGEE. V was pared by 2 bases and J by 1 base, with 11 bases between. CDR3 region: CASSVFIRGTDTQYF. The CDR3 DNA is TGTGCCAGCAGCGTTTTCATAAGAGGCACAGATACGCAGTATTTT. Using reference TRBV9 and TRBJ2-3 for the parts outside the CDR3, the full variable domain is DSGVTQTPKHLITATGQRVTLRCSPRSGDLSVYWYQQSLDQGLQFLIQYYNGEERAKGNILERFSAQQFPDLHSELNLSSLELGDSALYFCASSVFIRGTDTQYFGPGTRLTVL.

Only a few counts were recorded for this clonotype. V is TRBV27 and J is TRBJ2-7, with 7 nucleotides matching TRBD1. This CDR3 is built from 14 residues. Unmatched junction bases numbered 7, after V lost 6 bases and J lost 2 bases. Germline assignment: CDR1 MNHEY and CDR2 SMNVEV (reference sequence). This chain's CDR3 is CASRLTGTAYEQYV. The CDR3, as DNA: TGTGCCAGCAGATTGACAGGGACAGCCTACGAGCAGTACGTC.

This clonotype was detected a few times. V and J are TRBV7-3 and TRBJ1-1; TRBD1 matches at 11 bases. The V and J ends lost 6 bases and 3 bases, in that order; junction bases with no gene match: 12. Per the germline V gene, CDR1 is SGHTA and CDR2 is FQGTGA. The CDR3 has 17 residues. CDR3 in amino acids: CASSPSGQGATDTEAFF. The CDR3 nucleotides are TGTGCCAGCAGTCCCTCAGGACAGGGGGCTACCGACACTGAAGCTTTCTTT.

The rearrangement links TRBV28 to TRBJ2-5, with TRBD2 identical over 14 bases. The length of the CDR3 is 15 residues. Germline-derived CDR1 and CDR2 are MDHEN and SYDVKM. V shed 5 bases and J 5 bases; nucleotides not matched to a gene: 4. In DNA form, the CDR3 reads TGTGCCAGCAGTCGACTAGCGGGGGGGCCCGAGACCCAGTACTTC. Residues: CASSRLAGGPETQYF.

This rearrangement joins TRBV20-1 to TRBJ2-2; 9 bases line up with TRBD1. CDR3 size: 13 residues. The J segment lost 7 bases and the V segment lost 5 bases, leaving 5 bases of the junction unmatched. Per germline, CDR1 DFQATT and CDR2 SNEGSKA (reference sequence). CDR3 loop: CSALQGADGELFF. Written as DNA, the CDR3 is TGCAGTGCTTTACAGGGGGCTGACGGGGAGCTGTTTTTT.

The chain joins TRBV7-8 to TRBJ1-5; D is ambiguous. The V end lost 10 bases, the J end lost 3 bases, and 16 bases lay between the germline ends. Germline lookup yields CDR1 SGHVS and CDR2 FQNEAQ. The CDR3 totals 14 residues. The CDR3 DNA sequence: TGTGCCACCCGTGCGGGGAGATTCAATCAGCCCCAGCATTTT. It is translated as CATRAGRFNQPQHF.

This clonotype has a handful of counts. CDR3 residues: CASSGYQGSNQPQHF. The CDR3, as DNA: TGTGCCAGCAGCGGGTATCAGGGAAGCAATCAGCCCCAGCATTTT. The chain recombines TRBV7-8 with TRBJ1-5; tentative D call: TRBD1 (5 bases). The V and J ends lost 5 bases and 1 base respectively, with 12 bases between them. The CDR3 totals 15 residues. CDR1 SGHVS and CDR2 FQNEAQ come from the germline V gene.

The V call is TRBV7-9, the J call TRBJ1-2; 7 nucleotides match TRBD1. The CDR3 length is 17 residues. J lost 3 bases, V lost 1 base, and 11 bases had no gene match. Germline assignment: CDR1 SEHNR and CDR2 FQNEAQ (reference sequence). The CDR3 DNA reads TGTGCCAGCAGCTTAGGGACAGGCGGCGTTAGGGACTATGGCTACACCTTC. Translating it yields CASSLGTGGVRDYGYTF.

The V and J genes are TRBV30 and TRBJ1-2; no reliable D call. Trimming took 5 bases from V and 3 from J, leaving 13 bases between them. CDR1 GTSNPN and CDR2 SVGIG come from the germline V gene (reference sequence). The CDR3 covers 13 residues. As DNA, the CDR3 is TGTGCCTGGCGGTTGGCCCACCACTATGGCTACACCTTC. This codes for CAWRLAHHYGYTF. The variable domain in full, completed from reference TRBV30 and TRBJ1-2, reads SQTIHQWPATLVQPVGSPLSLECTVEGTSNPNLYWYRQAAGRGLQLLFYSVGIGQISSEVPQNLSASRPQDRQFILSSKKLLLSDSGFYLCAWRLAHHYGYTFGSGTRLTVV.

V is TRBV6-6 and J is TRBJ1-4; D is ambiguous. Germline V gene data show CDR1 as MNHNY and CDR2 as SVGAGI (reference sequence). The CDR3 is made up of 14 amino acids. V lost 7 bases, J lost 3 bases, and 12 bases lay in between. This CDR3 reads CASKRADSNEKLFF. The CDR3 coding sequence is TGTGCCAGCAAGAGGGCAGATTCTAATGAAAAACTGTTTTTT.

This chain connects TRBV28 to TRBJ1-4; D ambiguous. Germline-derived CDR1 and CDR2 are MDHEN and SYDVKM. This CDR3 comprises 15 residues. Trimming stripped 2 bases from V and 1 base from J, with 8 bases between. CDR3 nucleotides: TGTGCCAGCAGTTTAAGCCGAGGAACTAATGAAAAACTGTTTTTT. This sequence encodes CASSLSRGTNEKLFF.